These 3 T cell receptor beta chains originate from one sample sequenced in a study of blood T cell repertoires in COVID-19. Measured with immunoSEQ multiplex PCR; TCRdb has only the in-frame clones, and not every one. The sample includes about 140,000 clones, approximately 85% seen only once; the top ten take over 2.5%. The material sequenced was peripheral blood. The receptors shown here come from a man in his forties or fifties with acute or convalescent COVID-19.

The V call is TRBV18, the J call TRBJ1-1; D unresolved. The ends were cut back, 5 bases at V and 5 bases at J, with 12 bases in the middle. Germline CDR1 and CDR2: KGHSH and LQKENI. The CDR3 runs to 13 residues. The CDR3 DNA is TGTGCCAGCTCAACTGGGAGTTGGACTGAAGCTTTCTTT. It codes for CASSTGSWTEAFF.

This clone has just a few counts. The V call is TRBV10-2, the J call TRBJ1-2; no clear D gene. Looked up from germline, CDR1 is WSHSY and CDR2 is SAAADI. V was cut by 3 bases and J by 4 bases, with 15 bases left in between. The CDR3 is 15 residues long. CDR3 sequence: CASSEEILTLYGYTF. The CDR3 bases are TGCGCCAGCAGTGAAGAGATATTGACTCTCTATGGCTACACCTTC.

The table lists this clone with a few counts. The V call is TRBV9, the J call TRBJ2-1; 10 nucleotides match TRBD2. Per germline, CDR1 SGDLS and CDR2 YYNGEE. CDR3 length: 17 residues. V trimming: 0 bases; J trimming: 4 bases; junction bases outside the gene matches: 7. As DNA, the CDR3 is TGTGCCAGCAGCGTAGTCGGGACTAGCGCGACATACAATGAGCAGTTCTTC. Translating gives CASSVVGTSATYNEQFF.